This T cell receptor beta chain was obtained from a study of blood T cell repertoires in COVID-19. Study summary: The samples span acute and convalescent COVID-19 from the United States, Italy and Spain. From T cells, B-cell-depleted T cells, or PBMCs came the material, which was cDNA or gDNA.

V trimming: 4 bases; J trimming: 5 bases; junction bases outside the gene matches: 5. The CDR3 loop spans 14 amino acids. Looked up from germline, CDR1 is SGHRS and CDR2 is YFSETQ. Authors' data handling: Reference gene primer amplification yielded estimated nucleated cell counts. Data came from immunoSEQ multiplex PCR; TCRdb stores just in-frame clones and leaves some out. V and J calls and clone size are copied from that table; D and trimming were computed from the DNA. The sample shows about 69,000 clones, 75% to 80% of them seen only once. This TCR came from a human donor in a cohort sampled during active COVID-19. Sequencing input: peripheral blood. The chain has TRBV5-1 and TRBJ1-4; 7 nucleotides align to TRBD1. The CDR3 DNA sequence: TGCGCCAGCAGCGGGGGGACAGAGAATGAAAAACTGTTTTTT. This sequence encodes CASSGGTENEKLFF.